The rows below give T cell receptor beta chains drawn from one sample of a study of T cell responses to AZD1222 COVID-19 vaccine. Measured with immunoSEQ multiplex PCR; TCRdb has only the in-frame clones, and not every one. The data show approximately 120,000 clones, about 85% seen once. The sample here was peripheral blood, taken 28 days after the second AZD1222 dose. The receptor source for this set is an adult who received the AZD1222 COVID-19 vaccine. CDR3s include the opening cysteine and the closing phenylalanine or tryptophan. D genes are given only for firm matches. The listing skips clone size in some rows; elsewhere it reads once, few, many or a size class.

CDR3 protein: CAWSVPGTGNTIYF
CDR3 DNA: TGTGCCTGGAGTGTACCGGGAACTGGAAACACCATATATTTT
V gene: TRBV30
D gene: NA
J gene: TRBJ1-3
CDR3 length: 14
clone size: NA

CDR3 protein: CASRDSPNTGELFF
CDR3 DNA: TGTGCCAGCAGGGACAGTCCGAACACCGGGGAGCTGTTTTTT
V gene: TRBV2
D gene: NA
J gene: TRBJ2-2
CDR3 length: 14
clone size: NA

CDR3 protein: CASSLLPSSGGASGEQFF
CDR3 DNA: TGTGCCAGCAGCTTACTACCTTCTAGCGGGGGGGCCTCGGGTGAGCAGTTCTTC
V gene: TRBV7-3
D gene: TRBD2
J gene: TRBJ2-1
CDR3 length: 18
clone size: NA

CDR3 protein: CASGQGEVYGYTF
CDR3 DNA: TGCGCCAGCGGACAGGGGGAGGTCTATGGCTACACCTTC
V gene: TRBV5-1
D gene: TRBD1
J gene: TRBJ1-2
CDR3 length: 13
clone size: NA

CDR3 protein: CASSPPGLSMNTEAFF
CDR3 DNA: TGTGCCAGCTCACCACCTGGGCTTTCTATGAACACTGAAGCTTTCTTT
V gene: TRBV18
D gene: NA
J gene: TRBJ1-1
CDR3 length: 16
clone size: NA

CDR3 protein: CASSHEGRGGTEAFF
CDR3 DNA: TGTGCCAGCAGCCACGAGGGAAGGGGCGGCACTGAAGCTTTCTTT
V gene: TRBV3-1/TRBV3-2
D gene: NA
J gene: TRBJ1-1
CDR3 length: 15
clone size: few

CDR3 protein: CASSVHGGGLSDGYTF
CDR3 DNA: TGTGCCAGCAGCGTCCATGGGGGGGGGCTGTCGGATGGCTACACCTTC
V gene: TRBV9
D gene: NA
J gene: TRBJ1-2
CDR3 length: 16
clone size: NA

CDR3 protein: CASSQVYSDEMQPQHF
CDR3 DNA: TGTGCCAGCAGCCAGGTATATTCCGATGAGATGCAGCCCCAGCATTTT
V gene: TRBV3-1/TRBV3-2
D gene: NA
J gene: TRBJ1-5
CDR3 length: 16
clone size: NA

CDR3 protein: CATSRVPGLAGGDTGELFF
CDR3 DNA: TGTGCCACCAGCAGAGTTCCGGGACTAGCGGGGGGGGACACCGGGGAGCTGTTTTTT
V gene: TRBV15
D gene: TRBD2
J gene: TRBJ2-2
CDR3 length: 19
clone size: NA

CDR3 protein: CASRTTRSGELFF
CDR3 DNA: TGTGCCAGCAGAACGACTAGATCCGGGGAGCTGTTTTTT
V gene: TRBV3-1/TRBV3-2
D gene: NA
J gene: TRBJ2-2
CDR3 length: 13
clone size: NA

CDR3 protein: CASSLGERDEQYF
CDR3 DNA: TGCGCCAGCAGCCTGGGGGAGAGGGACGAGCAGTACTTC
V gene: TRBV5-1
D gene: NA
J gene: TRBJ2-7
CDR3 length: 13
clone size: NA

CDR3 protein: CMSWRGITDTQYF
CDR3 DNA: TGCATGAGTTGGCGGGGGATAACAGATACGCAGTATTTT
V gene: TRBV21-1
D gene: NA
J gene: TRBJ2-3
CDR3 length: 13
clone size: NA

CDR3 protein: CASSLGALAGKNEQFF
CDR3 DNA: TGTGCCAGCAGCTTAGGGGCACTAGCGGGGAAAAATGAGCAGTTCTTC
V gene: TRBV7-2
D gene: TRBD2
J gene: TRBJ2-1
CDR3 length: 16
clone size: NA

CDR3 protein: CASSLRSRGPSYRDQPQHF
CDR3 DNA: TGTGCCAGCAGTTTAAGATCTCGGGGGCCGTCCTACCGAGATCAGCCCCAGCATTTT
V gene: TRBV28
D gene: NA
J gene: TRBJ1-5
CDR3 length: 19
clone size: NA

CDR3 protein: CASSSFLSTEAFF
CDR3 DNA: TGTGCCAGCAGCTCTTTCTTGAGCACTGAAGCTTTCTTT
V gene: TRBV7-9
D gene: NA
J gene: TRBJ1-1
CDR3 length: 13
clone size: NA

CDR3 protein: CASSITTPGQGYGADTQYF
CDR3 DNA: TGTGCCAGCAGCATTACCACCCCGGGACAGGGGTATGGGGCAGATACGCAGTATTTT
V gene: TRBV9
D gene: TRBD1
J gene: TRBJ2-3
CDR3 length: 19
clone size: NA

CDR3 protein: CASSPFGVLGTGYTF
CDR3 DNA: TGTGCCAGCAGCCCCTTTGGCGTTCTCGGGACTGGCTACACCTTC
V gene: TRBV3-1/TRBV3-2
D gene: NA
J gene: TRBJ1-2
CDR3 length: 15
clone size: NA

CDR3 protein: CASSPTASSYNSPLHF
CDR3 DNA: TGTGCCAGCAGCCCAACTGCGAGCTCCTATAATTCACCCCTCCACTTT
V gene: TRBV7-2
D gene: NA
J gene: TRBJ1-6
CDR3 length: 16
clone size: NA

CDR3 protein: CASRGGQGVSPLHF
CDR3 DNA: TGTGCCAGTAGAGGGGGACAGGGGGTCTCACCCCTCCACTTT
V gene: TRBV19
D gene: TRBD1
J gene: TRBJ1-6
CDR3 length: 14
clone size: NA

CDR3 protein: CASSPVGANEKLFF
CDR3 DNA: TGTGCCAGCAGCCCTGTCGGAGCTAATGAAAAACTGTTTTTT
V gene: TRBV21-1
D gene: NA
J gene: TRBJ1-4
CDR3 length: 14
clone size: few

CDR3 protein: CASSAQGARAQPQHF
CDR3 DNA: TGTGCCAGCAGCGCACAGGGGGCAAGGGCTCAGCCCCAGCATTTT
V gene: TRBV5-8
D gene: TRBD1
J gene: TRBJ1-5
CDR3 length: 15
clone size: NA

CDR3 protein: CASSPLDRGFEKLFF
CDR3 DNA: TGTGCCAGCAGTCCGCTCGACAGGGGGTTTGAAAAACTGTTTTTT
V gene: TRBV6-5
D gene: TRBD1
J gene: TRBJ1-4
CDR3 length: 15
clone size: NA

CDR3 protein: CSVTDRVRREKLFF
CDR3 DNA: TGCAGCGTTACGGACAGGGTTCGGCGTGAAAAACTGTTTTTT
V gene: TRBV29-1
D gene: TRBD1
J gene: TRBJ1-4
CDR3 length: 14
clone size: NA

CDR3 protein: CASSQDLGQNTDTQYF
CDR3 DNA: TGTGCCAGCAGCCAAGATCTTGGACAGAACACAGATACGCAGTATTTT
V gene: TRBV14
D gene: NA
J gene: TRBJ2-3
CDR3 length: 16
clone size: NA

CDR3 protein: CASSRKGAEAFF
CDR3 DNA: TGTGCCAGCAGCCGCAAAGGGGCTGAAGCTTTCTTT
V gene: TRBV6-5
D gene: NA
J gene: TRBJ1-1
CDR3 length: 12
clone size: NA

CDR3 protein: CASSLEPTDTQYF
CDR3 DNA: TGTGCCAGCAGCTTAGAGCCCACAGATACGCAGTATTTT
V gene: TRBV7-8
D gene: NA
J gene: TRBJ2-3
CDR3 length: 13
clone size: NA